Listed below are T cell receptor beta chains from one sample, sequenced in a study of cytomegalovirus exposure and HLA in healthy donors. Profiling relied on immunoSEQ multiplex PCR, and the TCRdb table lists in-frame clones only, not all of them. Among 140,000 to 150,000 clones listed, approximately 82% were seen once. The sequencing input was PBMCs. The origin of the receptors is an older woman in good health and CMV-seropositive. Both conserved end residues are part of each CDR3. The D gene is left open where the match is weak. The size of a clone is reported for some rows only, either as once, few or many, or as a class for expanded clones.

clone_size	d_call	v_call	j_call	cdr3_aa	cdr3_nt
NA	NA	TRBV4-3	TRBJ2-3	CASSQDLASATDTQYF	TGCGCCAGCAGCCAAGATCTGGCCAGCGCCACAGATACGCAGTATTTT
NA	NA	TRBV7-7	TRBJ2-7	CASSLQQGSYEQYF	TGTGCTAGCAGCTTACAACAGGGCTCCTACGAGCAGTACTTC
NA	TRBD1	TRBV6-6	TRBJ2-5	CASSATGVRETQYF	TGTGCCAGCAGTGCGACAGGGGTTAGGGAGACCCAGTACTTC
NA	TRBD2	TRBV5-4	TRBJ2-3	CASSPSAVAGFSTDTQYF	TGTGCCAGCAGCCCCTCCGCGGTAGCGGGTTTTAGTACAGATACGCAGTATTTT
NA	NA	TRBV7-2	TRBJ1-2	CASSLKSYGYTF	TGTGCCAGCAGCTTAAAGAGCTATGGCTACACCTTC
NA	TRBD1	TRBV7-2	TRBJ2-1	CASSPGTGFSGSPDNEQFF	TGTGCCAGCAGCCCTGGGACAGGCTTTTCGGGGAGTCCGGACAATGAGCAGTTCTTC
NA	TRBD1	TRBV9	TRBJ1-1	CASSVGQGANTEAFF	TGTGCCAGCAGCGTAGGACAGGGGGCGAATACTGAAGCTTTCTTT
NA	NA	TRBV27	TRBJ1-5	CASSPSGDQPQHF	TGTGCCAGCAGTCCATCAGGGGATCAGCCCCAGCATTTT
NA	TRBD1	TRBV19	TRBJ1-5	CASSYQGAGNQPQHF	TGTGCCAGTAGTTATCAGGGGGCGGGCAATCAGCCCCAGCATTTT
NA	NA	TRBV27	TRBJ2-1	CASSLQGSYNEQFF	TGTGCCAGCAGTTTACAGGGGTCGTACAATGAGCAGTTCTTC
once	TRBD2	TRBV7-2	TRBJ2-1	CASSHDSGMNNEQFF	TGTGCCAGCAGCCACGATAGCGGGATGAACAATGAGCAGTTCTTC
NA	NA	TRBV5-4	TRBJ2-5	CASSLRGTQYF	TGTGCCAGCAGCTTGAGGGGGACCCAGTACTTC
NA	NA	TRBV28	TRBJ2-6	CASTRGLSGANVLTF	TGTGCCAGCACTAGGGGACTCTCTGGGGCCAACGTCCTGACTTTC
few	NA	TRBV7-2	TRBJ2-7	CASLPGMRSYEQYF	TGTGCCAGCCTCCCGGGGATGAGATCCTACGAGCAGTACTTC
few	TRBD1	TRBV6-5	TRBJ1-2	CASTKPGTGVYTF	TGTGCCAGCACTAAACCTGGGACAGGGGTATACACCTTC
NA	TRBD2	TRBV7-9	TRBJ2-5	CASSLVGGETQYF	TGTGCCAGCAGCTTAGTGGGGGGGGAGACCCAGTACTTC
NA	TRBD1	TRBV5-1	TRBJ1-5	CASIRGTDNQPQHF	TGCGCCAGCATCAGAGGGACAGATAATCAGCCCCAGCATTTT
NA	NA	TRBV4-2	TRBJ2-7	CASSQDSGLQYF	TGTGCCAGCAGCCAAGATTCGGGTTTGCAGTACTTC
NA	TRBD2	TRBV7-2	TRBJ2-1	CASSLVGGVYNEQFF	TGTGCCAGCAGCTTAGTGGGAGGGGTATACAATGAGCAGTTCTTC
NA	NA	TRBV7-9	TRBJ2-2	CASSYTARGGELFF	TGTGCCAGCAGCTACACGGCTCGGGGCGGGGAGCTGTTTTTT
NA	NA	TRBV27	TRBJ2-1	CASSLGTFYNEQFF	TGTGCCAGCAGTCTTGGGACTTTCTACAATGAGCAGTTCTTC
few	NA	TRBV7-8	TRBJ2-7	CASSFRPGEQYF	TGTGCCAGCAGCTTCAGGCCTGGCGAGCAGTACTTC
NA	TRBD1	TRBV27	TRBJ2-4	CASSSGQTKNIQYF	TGTGCCAGCAGTTCGGGACAGACGAAAAACATTCAGTACTTC
NA	TRBD1	TRBV28	TRBJ1-5	CASTDSGGDYQPQHF	TGTGCCAGCACCGACTCAGGGGGCGATTATCAGCCCCAGCATTTT
NA	TRBD1	TRBV7-2	TRBJ1-5	CASSLRGLNNQPQHF	TGTGCCAGCAGCTTGAGGGGGCTGAACAATCAGCCCCAGCATTTT
NA	TRBD2	TRBV5-4	TRBJ2-7	CASSLASSGPAPVFYEQYF	TGTGCCAGCAGCTTGGCCTCTAGCGGCCCGGCTCCCGTCTTCTACGAGCAGTACTTC
NA	NA	TRBV19	TRBJ1-5	CASSIEKKSQPQHF	TGTGCCAGTAGTATAGAGAAGAAGAGTCAGCCCCAGCATTTT
NA	NA	TRBV7-2	TRBJ2-7	CASSLVGSPYEQYF	TGTGCCAGCAGCTTAGTGGGGAGTCCCTACGAGCAGTACTTC
NA	NA	TRBV30	TRBJ2-3	CAWSSQGETDTQYF	TGTGCCTGGAGTTCCCAGGGTGAGACAGATACGCAGTATTTT
NA	TRBD1	TRBV5-4	TRBJ1-2	CASSLAGTGIDGYTF	TGTGCCAGCAGCTTGGCCGGGACAGGGATAGATGGCTACACCTTC
NA	TRBD2	TRBV7-3	TRBJ2-7	CASSLTGGVGSSYEQYF	TGTGCCAGCAGCTTAACGGGGGGGGTTGGAAGCTCCTACGAGCAGTACTTC
NA	TRBD1	TRBV28	TRBJ2-2	CASSSPGQGFLTGELFF	TGTGCCAGCAGTTCCCCGGGACAGGGGTTTCTGACCGGGGAGCTGTTTTTT
NA	NA	TRBV27	TRBJ2-1	CASMPGYYNEQFF	TGTGCCAGCATGCCAGGGTACTACAATGAGCAGTTCTTC
NA	NA	TRBV5-4	TRBJ1-1	CASSFGGVSMNTEAFF	TGTGCCAGCAGCTTCGGGGGTGTCTCCATGAACACTGAAGCTTTCTTT
NA	TRBD1	TRBV2	TRBJ1-5	CASSEYGTGGQPQHF	TGTGCCAGCAGTGAATATGGGACAGGGGGGCAGCCCCAGCATTTT
NA	NA	TRBV4-1	TRBJ2-1	CASSQVRHVDEQFF	TGCGCCAGCAGCCAAGTCAGACACGTTGATGAGCAGTTCTTC
NA	NA	TRBV7-9	TRBJ1-4	CASSSLRGGLTEKLFF	TGTGCCAGCAGCTCCCTACGTGGCGGACTCACTGAAAAACTGTTTTTT
NA	NA	TRBV29-1	TRBJ2-5	CSVVGATQYF	TGCAGCGTTGTAGGGGCGACCCAGTACTTC
NA	NA	TRBV7-8	TRBJ2-7	CASSSLSYEQYF	TGTGCCAGCAGCTCACTATCGTACGAGCAGTACTTC
NA	TRBD1	TRBV13	TRBJ2-7	CASSYGTGTDEQYF	TGTGCCAGCAGCTATGGGACAGGGACCGACGAGCAGTACTTC
once	TRBD1	TRBV7-2	TRBJ2-2	CASSLPAGGLVFF	TGTGCCAGCAGCTTACCCGCAGGGGGCTTGGTGTTTTTT
once	TRBD2	TRBV7-3	TRBJ2-5	CASSSQLAGGEETQYF	TGTGCCAGCAGCTCGCAGCTAGCGGGGGGAGAAGAGACCCAGTACTTC
NA	NA	TRBV7-3	TRBJ1-1	CASSLSGGGNTEAFF	TGTGCCAGCAGCTTATCTGGGGGAGGGAACACTGAAGCTTTCTTT
NA	NA	TRBV2	TRBJ1-2	CATAGDSRSYTF	TGTGCTACTGCGGGAGATTCCCGGAGCTACACCTTC
once	NA	TRBV5-1	TRBJ1-2	CASSLELAQDSGGYTF	TGCGCCAGCAGCTTGGAGTTGGCCCAGGACTCCGGGGGCTACACCTTC
NA	NA	TRBV29-1	TRBJ2-6	CSARDSSSGANVLTF	TGCAGCGCACGGGACTCAAGCTCTGGGGCCAACGTCCTGACTTTC
NA	NA	TRBV7-8	TRBJ2-1	CASGTGYNEQFF	TGTGCCAGCGGAACAGGGTACAATGAGCAGTTCTTC
NA	TRBD1	TRBV19	TRBJ1-2	CASSNTDDRAIYGYTF	TGTGCCAGTAGTAATACTGATGACAGGGCAATCTATGGCTACACCTTC
NA	TRBD1	TRBV27	TRBJ1-1	CASTLTGPGQGTTEAFF	TGTGCCAGCACCCTAACTGGACCGGGACAGGGGACCACTGAAGCTTTCTTT
NA	NA	TRBV7-8	TRBJ2-7	CASSLGRGLPTYEQYF	TGTGCCAGCAGCTTAGGCCGGGGACTTCCAACCTACGAGCAGTACTTC
NA	NA	TRBV9	TRBJ2-5	CASSVGSGDQETQYF	TGTGCCAGCAGCGTAGGGTCAGGGGATCAAGAGACCCAGTACTTC
NA	TRBD2	TRBV7-2	TRBJ2-5	CASSPRLAQETQYF	TGTGCCAGCAGCCCCCGACTAGCGCAAGAGACCCAGTACTTC
NA	TRBD1	TRBV5-4	TRBJ2-3	CASSLEGTGRADTQYF	TGTGCCAGCAGCTTGGAAGGGACAGGACGAGCAGATACGCAGTATTTT
NA	NA	TRBV12-2	TRBJ2-7	CASRLVHMLQGTCVSDTTYEQYF	TGTGCAAGTCGCTTAGTGCATATGCTGCAGGGAACCTGCGTCTCAGACACCACCTACGAGCAGTACTTC
NA	TRBD2	TRBV28	TRBJ2-3	CASSPPELAGGPGTQYF	TGTGCCAGCAGCCCCCCGGAACTAGCGGGAGGGCCGGGGACGCAGTATTTT
NA	NA	TRBV9	TRBJ1-1	CASSALKPNTEAFF	TGTGCCAGCAGCGCCCTTAAGCCGAACACTGAAGCTTTCTTT
NA	TRBD1	TRBV7-2	TRBJ1-5	CASSSGTGGNQPQHF	TGTGCCAGCAGCTCCGGGACAGGCGGCAATCAGCCCCAGCATTTT
NA	NA	TRBV5-4	TRBJ2-1	CASSLTQVNNEQFF	TGTGCCAGCAGCTTGACACAGGTAAACAATGAGCAGTTCTTC
NA	TRBD2	TRBV14	TRBJ2-1	CASSSSGKGYNEQFF	TGTGCCAGCAGCAGTAGCGGGAAAGGCTACAATGAGCAGTTCTTC